This TCR beta chain was captured by sequencing in a study of blood T cell repertoires in COVID-19. Study as a whole: COVID-19 samples collected from the United States, Italy and Spain covered acute and convalescent phases. The cDNA or gDNA used as material had been derived from T cells, B-cell-depleted T cells, or PBMCs.

Under the authors' procedure: Researchers report that nucleated cell counts were estimated from reference gene primer amplification. Assay: immunoSEQ multiplex PCR; the TCRdb copy retains only in-frame clones and omits some. V, J and clone size are taken as reported in that table, and D and trimming were inferred from the DNA itself. The profile shows roughly 250,000 clones, 83% of them singletons. This CDR3 contains 16 residues. Per germline, CDR1 MDHEN and CDR2 SYDVKM. V lost 3 bases and J 0 bases, leaving 15 bases between the germline ends. The sequenced material came from peripheral blood. This sequence was found in a human donor in a cohort sampled during active COVID-19. The chain is built from TRBV28 and TRBJ2-7; a weak D match, TRBD2 (5 bases). This CDR3 reads CASSFIRDVLSYEQYF. In nucleotides, the CDR3 is TGTGCCAGCAGTTTTATACGGGATGTCCTCTCCTACGAGCAGTACTTC.